These 15 T cell receptor beta chains came from one sample sequenced in a study of shared clonotypes between healthy human individuals. The method was immunoSEQ multiplex PCR; TCRdb's version includes in-frame clones alone and lacks a portion of them. The data contain roughly 1,100,000 clones, under 80% of them singletons. Source material: memory CD4+ T cells sorted from blood. As to subset: CD45RA-negative fraction. All receptors derive from a man aged 18 to 30 in good health.

V gene TRBV7-9 combines with J gene TRBJ2-7; perhaps TRBD2 as D (5 bases). This CDR3 has 15 amino acids. V lost 1 base and J 0 bases, leaving 10 bases between the germline ends. CDR1 and CDR2 (germline): SEHNR, FQNEAQ (reference sequence). CDR3 loop: CASSLEGGSSYEQYF. In DNA form, the CDR3 reads TGTGCCAGCAGCTTAGAGGGTGGGAGCTCCTACGAGCAGTACTTC.

The rearrangement uses TRBV19 and TRBJ2-7; TRBD1 or TRBD2 may be the D gene (5 bases each). V lost 6 bases and J lost 8, with 20 bases in between. The CDR3 has 14 residues. Germline CDR1 is LNHDA and CDR2 is SQIVND (reference sequence). CDR3 sequence reads: CASSETEGNPKQYF. The CDR3 bases are TGTGCCAGTAGCGAGACAGAGGGCAACCCCAAGCAGTACTTC. Filled out from reference TRBV19 and TRBJ2-7, the complete variable domain reads DGGITQSPKYLFRKEGQNVTLSCEQNLNHDAMYWYRQDPGQGLRLIYYSQIVNDFQKGDIAEGYSVSREKKESFPLTVTSAQKNPTAFYLCASSETEGNPKQYFGPGTRLTVT.

The chain uses TRBV6-5 and TRBJ1-5; a weak D match, TRBD1 (5 bases). The CDR3 totals 14 residues. The V and J ends lost 5 bases and 5 bases respectively, with 13 bases between them. The germline CDR1 and CDR2 sequences are MNHEY and SVGAGI. CDR3 in amino acids: CASSRGGDHQPQHF. The DNA of the CDR3 is TGTGCCAGCAGTCGCGGGGGGGATCATCAGCCCCAGCATTTT.

As to this clone: Additional DNA sequences in this sample encode the identical CDR3. The J gene is TRBJ1-4, the V gene TRBV18; no reliable D call. CDR1 is KGHSH, CDR2 LQKENI, per germline. The CDR3 runs to 14 residues. V was clipped by 2 bases and J by 0 bases, with 4 bases between them. CDR3 sequence (DNA): TGTGCCAGCTCACCAGGAGCAACTAATGAAAAACTGTTTTTT. The encoded protein is CASSPGATNEKLFF.

A single count supports this clone. The chain uses TRBV18 and TRBJ2-2; the match to TRBD1 covers 8 bases. The CDR3 consists of 16 residues. The V gene end was trimmed by 2 bases and the J gene end by 6 bases; junction bases not matched to a gene: 8. Germline lookup yields CDR1 KGHSH and CDR2 LQKENI. CDR3 sequence reads: CASSPNSQGVSGELFF. DNA of the CDR3: TGTGCCAGCTCACCAAATTCACAGGGGGTCTCCGGGGAGCTGTTTTTT. Complete variable domain (other parts from reference TRBV18 and TRBJ2-2): NAGVMQNPRHLVRRRGQEARLRCSPMKGHSHVYWYRQLPEEGLKFMVYLQKENIIDESGMPKERFSAEFPKEGPSILRIQQVVRGDSAAYFCASSPNSQGVSGELFFGEGSRLTVL.

The V call is TRBV7-2, the J call TRBJ1-2; D remains ambiguous. This CDR3 is built from 13 residues. The germline V gene encodes CDR1 SGHTA and CDR2 FQGNSA. V was clipped by 8 bases and J by 4 bases, with 14 bases between them. The CDR3 DNA is TGTGCCAGCCTCGGTTTTGGCGCCTATGGCTACACCTTC. This gives the protein CASLGFGAYGYTF.

This chain joins TRBV4-1 and TRBJ2-3, with D perhaps matching TRBD1 (5 bases). Germline CDR1 reads MGHRA; CDR2 reads YSYEKL. With 1 base removed from V and 3 bases from J, the gap between germline ends came to 11 bases. There are 15 residues in the CDR3. The CDR3 DNA reads TGCGCCAGCAGCCAAGTAGGGGCTCGGACAGATACGCAGTATTTT. Translating it yields CASSQVGARTDTQYF.

The V and J genes are TRBV16 and TRBJ2-7; 7 bases line up with TRBD1. V shed 4 bases, J shed 5 bases, and the junction held 11 bases outside the gene matches. The CDR3 contains 15 residues. Germline V gene lookup returns CDR1 KGHSY and CDR2 FQNENV. This CDR3 reads CASSPTVQTGNEQYF. The DNA of the CDR3 is TGTGCCAGCAGCCCCACCGTCCAGACAGGGAACGAGCAGTACTTC.

This clone was found a few times. J is TRBJ1-2 and V is TRBV10-3, with a possible D match to TRBD1 (5 bases). Germline CDR1 is ENHRY and CDR2 is SYGVKD. V lost 4 bases to trimming and J lost 8 bases, with 11 bases between them. The CDR3 length is 12 residues. CDR3 in amino acids: CAISAGMFGYTF. CDR3 nucleotides: TGTGCCATCAGTGCAGGGATGTTCGGCTACACCTTC.

The rearrangement uses TRBV30 and TRBJ2-3; D perhaps matches TRBD1 (6 bases). CDR3 length equals 15 residues. V dropped 2 bases and J dropped 3 bases, with 15 bases sitting between them. Germline CDR1 is GTSNPN and CDR2 is SVGIG (reference sequence). This chain's CDR3 is CAWSKGTPTTDTQYF. The DNA for the CDR3 is TGTGCCTGGAGTAAGGGGACACCTACTACAGATACGCAGTATTTT.

Here the CDR3 reads CASSQLPGSEYEQFF. CDR3 sequence (DNA): TGTGCCAGCAGCCAACTACCAGGGAGCGAATATGAGCAGTTCTTC. The chain recombines TRBV14 with TRBJ2-1, with D perhaps being TRBD1 or TRBD2 (5 bases each). This CDR3 region has 15 residues. V was clipped by 2 bases and J by 8 bases, with 16 bases between them. Germline CDR1 reads SGHDN; CDR2 reads FVKESK.

The genes are TRBV11-3 and TRBJ2-3; a possible D gene is TRBD2 (7 bases). Trimming took off 1 base at V and 7 bases at J, with 15 bases between the two ends. This CDR3 spans 15 amino acids. Germline V CDR1 and CDR2: SGHNT, YENEEA. In DNA, the CDR3 is TGTGCCAGCAGCTTAGCATCGGGGGGCCTGAATACGCAGTATTTT. Its protein is CASSLASGGLNTQYF.

The V gene is TRBV14, the J gene TRBJ1-2, with D perhaps matching TRBD1 (6 bases). CDR1 is SGHDN, CDR2 FVKESK, per germline. V was shortened by 4 bases and J by 7 bases, with 13 bases between the two germline ends. The CDR3 covers 13 residues. The CDR3 nucleotides are TGTGCCAGCAGCCGGCAGGACAGTAGTGGCTACACCTTC. Translating gives CASSRQDSSGYTF. The entire variable domain, with the rest obtained from reference TRBV14 and TRBJ1-2, is as follows: EAGVTQFPSHSVIEKGQTVTLRCDPISGHDNLYWYRRVMGKEIKFLLHFVKESKQDESGMPNNRFLAERTGGTYSTLKVQPAELEDSGVYFCASSRQDSSGYTFGSGTRLTVV.

DNA of the CDR3: TGTGCCAGCAGCCAAGCGGGTGGGGACGGAAACACCATATATTTT. Its protein product is CASSQAGGDGNTIYF. This chain uses TRBV4-2 with TRBJ1-3, with D maybe TRBD1 (5 bases). Germline V lookup: CDR1 LGHNA, CDR2 YNFKEQ. V was clipped by 1 base and J by 4 bases, with 11 bases between them. The CDR3 runs 15 residues.

This chain uses TRBV7-9 with TRBJ1-6; the D is unclear. CDR1 SEHNR and CDR2 FQNEAQ come from the germline V gene (reference sequence). With 5 bases removed from V and 0 bases from J, the gap between germline ends came to 11 bases. The CDR3 is 16 residues long. In DNA form, the CDR3 reads TGTGCCAGCAGCAGATTGGGGAGCTCCTATAATTCACCCCTCCACTTT. Translating gives CASSRLGSSYNSPLHF.